The clone carrying this TCR beta chain counts as medium-sized. The sample belongs to a study of OX40 agonist ivuxolimab in advanced cancers. TCRdb's copy holds only in-frame clones and misses some; the assay was immunoSEQ multiplex PCR. Of about 19,000 clones listed, about 74% were seen once; the top ten hold 20% to 30%. This TCR came from an adult with an advanced solid tumor such as melanoma, head and neck, liver or kidney cancer. Sequenced here: CD4+ or CD8+ T cells sorted from blood, sampled in a trial of the OX40 agonist ivuxolimab.

The CDR3 DNA reads as TGTGCCAGCAGCTTAGGAGGTGAAGCTTTCTTT. Translation gives CASSLGGEAFF. This chain links TRBV11-2 with TRBJ1-1, with D uncertain. V was shortened by 1 base and J by 7 bases, with 4 bases between the two germline ends. CDR3 length equals 11 residues. Germline values: CDR1 SGHAT, CDR2 FQNNGV. Drawing the rest from reference TRBV11-2 and TRBJ1-1, the complete variable domain is EAGVAQSPRYKIIEKRQSVAFWCNPISGHATLYWYQQILGQGPKLLIQFQNNGVVDDSQLPKDRFSAERLKGVDSTLKIQPAKLEDSAVYLCASSLGGEAFFGQGTRLTVV.